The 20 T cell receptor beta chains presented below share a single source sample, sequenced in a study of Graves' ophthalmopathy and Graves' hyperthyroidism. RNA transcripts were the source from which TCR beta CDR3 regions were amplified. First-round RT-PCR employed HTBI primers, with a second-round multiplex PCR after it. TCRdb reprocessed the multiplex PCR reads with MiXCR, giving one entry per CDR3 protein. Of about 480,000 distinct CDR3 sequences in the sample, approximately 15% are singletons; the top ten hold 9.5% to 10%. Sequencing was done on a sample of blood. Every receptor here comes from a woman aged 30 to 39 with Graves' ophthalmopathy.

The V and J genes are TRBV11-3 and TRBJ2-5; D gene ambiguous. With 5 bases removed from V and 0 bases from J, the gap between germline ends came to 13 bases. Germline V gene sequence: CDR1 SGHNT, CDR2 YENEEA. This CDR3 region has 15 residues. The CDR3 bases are TGTGCCAGCAGCCCCCTCGGGCTGTACCAAGAGACCCAGTACTTC. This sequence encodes CASSPLGLYQETQYF.

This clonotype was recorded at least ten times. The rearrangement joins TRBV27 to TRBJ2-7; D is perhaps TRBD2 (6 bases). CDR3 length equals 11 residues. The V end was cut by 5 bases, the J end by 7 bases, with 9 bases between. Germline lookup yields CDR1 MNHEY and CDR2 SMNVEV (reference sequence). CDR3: CASSTAGEQYF. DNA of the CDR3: TGTGCCAGCAGTACCGCGGGAGAGCAGTACTTC.

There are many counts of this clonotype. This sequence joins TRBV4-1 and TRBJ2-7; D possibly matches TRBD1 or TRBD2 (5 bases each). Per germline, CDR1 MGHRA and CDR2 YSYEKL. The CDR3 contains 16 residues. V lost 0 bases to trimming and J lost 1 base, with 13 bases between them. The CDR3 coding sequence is TGCGCCAGCAGCCAAGATTGGCATGAGGGGTCCTACGAGCAGTACTTC. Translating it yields CASSQDWHEGSYEQYF.

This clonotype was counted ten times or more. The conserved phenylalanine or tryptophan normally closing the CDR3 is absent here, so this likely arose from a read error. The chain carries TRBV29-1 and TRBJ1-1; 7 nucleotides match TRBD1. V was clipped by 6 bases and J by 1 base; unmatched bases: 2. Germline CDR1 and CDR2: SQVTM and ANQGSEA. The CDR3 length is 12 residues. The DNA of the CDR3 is TGCAGCGTGGGACAGCCGAACACTGAAGCTTTCCTT. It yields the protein CSVGQPNTEAFL.

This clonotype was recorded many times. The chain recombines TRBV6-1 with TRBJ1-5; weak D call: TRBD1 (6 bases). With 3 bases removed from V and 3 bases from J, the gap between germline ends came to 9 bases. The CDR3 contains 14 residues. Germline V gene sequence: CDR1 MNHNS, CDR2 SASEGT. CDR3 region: CASSEAGVNQPQHF. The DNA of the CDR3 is TGTGCCAGCAGTGAGGCAGGGGTCAATCAGCCCCAGCATTTT.

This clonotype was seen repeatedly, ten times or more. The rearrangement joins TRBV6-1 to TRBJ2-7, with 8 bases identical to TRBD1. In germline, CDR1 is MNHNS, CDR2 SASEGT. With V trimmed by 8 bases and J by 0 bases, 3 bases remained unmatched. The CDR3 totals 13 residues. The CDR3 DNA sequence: TGTGCCAGCCTTGGGACAGGCTCCTACGAGCAGTACTTC. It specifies CASLGTGSYEQYF.

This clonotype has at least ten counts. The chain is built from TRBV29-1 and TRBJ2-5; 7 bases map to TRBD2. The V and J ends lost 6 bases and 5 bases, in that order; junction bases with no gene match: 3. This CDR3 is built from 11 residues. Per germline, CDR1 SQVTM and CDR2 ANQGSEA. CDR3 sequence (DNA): TGCAGCGTGGCAGCGGGGGAGACCCAGTACTTC. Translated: CSVAAGETQYF.

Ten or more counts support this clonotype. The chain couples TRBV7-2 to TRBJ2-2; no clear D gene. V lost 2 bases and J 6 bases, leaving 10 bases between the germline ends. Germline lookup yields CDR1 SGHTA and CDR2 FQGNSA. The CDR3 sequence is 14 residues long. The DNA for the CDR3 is TGTGCCAGCAGCTTACGGAAAGGATCCGGGGAGCTGTTTTTT. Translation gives CASSLRKGSGELFF.

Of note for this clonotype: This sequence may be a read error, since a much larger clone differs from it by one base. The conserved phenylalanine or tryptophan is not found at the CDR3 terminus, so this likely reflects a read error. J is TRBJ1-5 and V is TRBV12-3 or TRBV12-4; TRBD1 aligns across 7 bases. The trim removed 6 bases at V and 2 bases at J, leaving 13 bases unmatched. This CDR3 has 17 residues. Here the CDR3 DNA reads TGTGCCAGCAGCTTCCTTACAGGGGCGGAAGGCAATCAGCCCCAGCATTAT. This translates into CASSFLTGAEGNQPQHY.

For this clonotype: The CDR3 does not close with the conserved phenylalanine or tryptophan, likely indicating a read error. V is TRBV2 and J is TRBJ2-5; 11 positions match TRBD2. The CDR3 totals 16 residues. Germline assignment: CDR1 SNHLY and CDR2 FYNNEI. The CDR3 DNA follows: TGTGCCACTCACCCGCTAGCGGGGGGCCACCAAGAGTCCCAGTACTAC. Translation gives CATHPLAGGHQESQYY.

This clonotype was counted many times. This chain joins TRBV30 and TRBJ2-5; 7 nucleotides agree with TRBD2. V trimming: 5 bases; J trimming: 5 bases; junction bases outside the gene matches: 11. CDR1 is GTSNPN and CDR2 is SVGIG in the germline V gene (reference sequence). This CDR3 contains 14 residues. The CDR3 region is CAWAITSAGETQYF. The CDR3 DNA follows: TGTGCCTGGGCTATTACTAGCGCGGGCGAGACCCAGTACTTC.

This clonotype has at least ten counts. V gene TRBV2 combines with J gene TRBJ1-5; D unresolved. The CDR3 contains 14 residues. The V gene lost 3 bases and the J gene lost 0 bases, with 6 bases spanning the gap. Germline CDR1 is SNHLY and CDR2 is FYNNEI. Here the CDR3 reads CASSDTSSNQPQHF. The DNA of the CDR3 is TGTGCCAGCAGTGACACCAGTAGCAATCAGCCCCAGCATTTT.

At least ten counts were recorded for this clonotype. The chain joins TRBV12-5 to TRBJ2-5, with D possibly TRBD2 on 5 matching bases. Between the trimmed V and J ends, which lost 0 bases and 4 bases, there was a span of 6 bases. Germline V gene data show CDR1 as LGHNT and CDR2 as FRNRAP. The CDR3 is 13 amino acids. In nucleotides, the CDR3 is TGTGCTAGTGGTTTGGTACTAGGAGAGACCCAGTACTTC. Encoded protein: CASGLVLGETQYF.

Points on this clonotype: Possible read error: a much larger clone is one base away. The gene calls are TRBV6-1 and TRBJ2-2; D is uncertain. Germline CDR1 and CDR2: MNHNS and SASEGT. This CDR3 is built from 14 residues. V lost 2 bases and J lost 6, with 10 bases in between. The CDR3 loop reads CASSESGAAGELFF. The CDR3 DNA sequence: TGTGCCAGCAGTGAATCCGGTGCAGCCGGGGAGCTGTTTTTT.

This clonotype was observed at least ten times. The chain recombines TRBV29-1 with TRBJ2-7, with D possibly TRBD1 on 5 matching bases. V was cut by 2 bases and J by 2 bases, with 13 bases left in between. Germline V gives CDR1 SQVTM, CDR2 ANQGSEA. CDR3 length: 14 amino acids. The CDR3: CSVEWVGRAYEQYF. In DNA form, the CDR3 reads TGCAGCGTTGAATGGGTCGGCAGGGCCTACGAGCAGTACTTC.

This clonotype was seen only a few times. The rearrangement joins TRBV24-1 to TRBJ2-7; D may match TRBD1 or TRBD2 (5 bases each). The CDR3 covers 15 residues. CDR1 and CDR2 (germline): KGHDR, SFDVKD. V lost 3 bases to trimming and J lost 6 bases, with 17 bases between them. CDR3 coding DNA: TGTGCCACCAGTGATCCCGCACGGGATACAGGCGAGCAGTACTTC. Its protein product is CATSDPARDTGEQYF.

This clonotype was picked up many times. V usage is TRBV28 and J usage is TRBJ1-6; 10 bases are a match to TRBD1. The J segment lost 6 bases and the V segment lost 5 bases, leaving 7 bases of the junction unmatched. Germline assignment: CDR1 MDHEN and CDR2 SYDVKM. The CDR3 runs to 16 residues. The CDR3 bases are TGTGCCAGCAGTGCGACAGGGGGCGGGGGTAATTCACCCCTCCACTTT. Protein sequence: CASSATGGGGNSPLHF.

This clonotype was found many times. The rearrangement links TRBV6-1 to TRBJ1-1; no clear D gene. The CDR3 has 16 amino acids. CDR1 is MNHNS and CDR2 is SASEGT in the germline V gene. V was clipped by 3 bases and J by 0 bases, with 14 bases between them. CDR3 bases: TGTGCCAGCAGTGAGCCGCCAGGCGCCCTGAACACTGAAGCTTTCTTT. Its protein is CASSEPPGALNTEAFF.

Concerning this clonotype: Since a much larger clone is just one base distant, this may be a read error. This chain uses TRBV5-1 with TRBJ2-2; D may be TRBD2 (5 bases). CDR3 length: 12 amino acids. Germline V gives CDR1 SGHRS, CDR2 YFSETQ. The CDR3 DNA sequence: TGCGCCAGCAGCATCGGAACCGGGGAGCTGTGTTTT. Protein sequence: CASSIGTGELCF.

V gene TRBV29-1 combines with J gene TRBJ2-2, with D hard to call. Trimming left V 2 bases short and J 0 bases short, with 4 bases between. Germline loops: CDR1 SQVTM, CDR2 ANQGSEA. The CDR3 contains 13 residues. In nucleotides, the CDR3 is TGCAGCGTTGAAAGCTCGAACACCGGGGAGCTGTTTTTT. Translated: CSVESSNTGELFF.